One and the same sample provided the 27 T cell receptor beta chains below, sequenced in a study of cytomegalovirus exposure and HLA in healthy donors. PCR involved 60 Vbeta and 13 Jbeta primers. TCRdb's table, derived via immunoSEQ multiplex PCR, lists solely in-frame clones and lacks some. The repertoire includes about 160,000 clones, approximately 80% of them detected once, and approximately 2.4% sits in the top ten. The sequenced sample consisted of PBMCs. Every receptor here comes from a male donor in good health and CMV-seronegative.

The gene calls are TRBV5-1 and TRBJ1-2; TRBD1 matches 7 bases. CDR3 length: 14 residues. J lost 2 bases, V lost 4 bases, and 5 bases had no gene match. The germline CDR1 and CDR2 sequences are SGHRS and YFSETQ. This CDR3 is CASSEGQLNYGYTF. The CDR3 DNA reads TGCGCCAGCAGCGAGGGACAGTTAAACTATGGCTACACCTTC.

As DNA, the CDR3 is TGTGCCAGTAGTATAGATCGGGATTTCGCCGGGGAGCTGTTTTTT. It translates to CASSIDRDFAGELFF. The rearrangement joins TRBV19 to TRBJ2-2; D might be TRBD2 (5 bases). Trimming pared 0 bases from V and 6 bases from J, leaving 11 bases between. The germline gives CDR1 LNHDA, CDR2 SQIVND (reference sequence). There are 15 residues in the CDR3. The full variable domain, completed using reference TRBV19 and TRBJ2-2, is DGGITQSPKYLFRKEGQNVTLSCEQNLNHDAMYWYRQDPGQGLRLIYYSQIVNDFQKGDIAEGYSVSREKKESFPLTVTSAQKNPTAFYLCASSIDRDFAGELFFGEGSRLTVL.

The V call is TRBV7-9, the J call TRBJ2-4; D gene unclear. V was cut by 1 base and J by 1 base, with 5 bases left in between. Germline CDR1 is SEHNR and CDR2 is FQNEAQ (reference sequence). The CDR3 is 14 residues long. The CDR3 loop is CASSLVEAKNIQYF. The CDR3 DNA reads TGTGCCAGCAGCTTAGTAGAGGCCAAAAACATTCAGTACTTC.

This chain joins TRBV11-3 and TRBJ2-7; D uncertain. Looked up from germline, CDR1 is SGHNT and CDR2 is YENEEA. The CDR3 spans 13 residues. Deletions cut 1 base from V and 2 bases from J, with 6 bases between. CDR3: CASSLAGAYEQYF. Here the CDR3 DNA reads TGTGCCAGCAGCTTAGCGGGTGCCTACGAGCAGTACTTC.

The chain couples TRBV10-2 to TRBJ2-7, with D unresolved. Germline CDR1 and CDR2: WSHSY and SAAADI. The CDR3 has 12 residues. Trimming shortened V by 6 bases and J by 0 bases, and 6 bases separated the two germline ends. CDR3 sequence reads: CASSPSSYEQYF. In nucleotides, the CDR3 is TGCGCCAGCAGCCCGAGCTCCTACGAGCAGTACTTC.

The rearrangement joins TRBV5-1 to TRBJ2-2; 8 nucleotides line up with TRBD2. The CDR3 has 18 residues. Trimming took 2 bases from V and 3 from J; bases not matched to a gene: 12. Germline loops: CDR1 SGHRS, CDR2 YFSETQ. Here the CDR3 reads CASSLGGSSGGYTGELFF. CDR3 sequence (DNA): TGCGCCAGCAGCTTAGGGGGGTCAAGCGGGGGATACACCGGGGAGCTGTTTTTT.

The V gene is TRBV28, the J gene TRBJ2-3, with D perhaps TRBD2 (6 bases). Germline V gives CDR1 MDHEN, CDR2 SYDVKM. V was trimmed by 10 bases and J by 0 bases, leaving 8 bases between them. This CDR3 spans 12 amino acids. Written as DNA, the CDR3 is TGTGCCACCGGGGGAAGCACAGATACGCAGTATTTT. Protein sequence: CATGGSTDTQYF.

J is TRBJ2-4 and V is TRBV5-6; maybe TRBD1 (6 bases). Trimming shortened V by 2 bases and J by 8 bases, and 14 bases separated the two germline ends. CDR3 length equals 14 residues. Per the germline V gene, CDR1 is SGHDT and CDR2 is YYEEEE. CDR3 sequence (DNA): TGTGCCAGCAGCTTATCCGGACAGAAGGACATTCAGTACTTC. The encoded protein is CASSLSGQKDIQYF. Looking up the rest from reference TRBV5-6 and TRBJ2-4 gives the full variable domain: DAGVTQSPTHLIKTRGQQVTLRCSPKSGHDTVSWYQQALGQGPQFIFQYYEEEERQRGNFPDRFSGHQFPNYSSELNVNALLLGDSALYLCASSLSGQKDIQYFGAGTRLSVL.

The rearrangement links TRBV4-2 to TRBJ2-5; tentatively, D is TRBD1 (6 bases). Deletions cut 0 bases from V and 7 bases from J, with 15 bases between. Germline CDR1 reads LGHNA; CDR2 reads YNFKEQ. The CDR3 runs to 15 residues. CDR3 DNA sequence: TGTGCCAGCAGCCAAGATAGAGGGACACTTGGGACCCAGTACTTC. This sequence encodes CASSQDRGTLGTQYF.

This clone appeared once. This same CDR3 is encoded by further DNA sequences in the sample. This rearrangement joins TRBV6-5 to TRBJ1-1; 9 bases line up with TRBD1. The CDR3 is 15 amino acids. Germline trimming cut 0 bases from V and 4 bases from J; bases unmatched to any gene: 3. From germline, CDR1 is MNHEY and CDR2 SVGAGI. The CDR3 nucleotides read TGTGCCAGCAGTTACTCGGGACAGGGAGGCACTGAAGCTTTCTTT. Its translation is CASSYSGQGGTEAFF.

The chain links TRBV11-3 to TRBJ2-5, with D maybe TRBD1 (5 bases). V lost 4 bases to trimming and J lost 4 bases, with 13 bases between them. The germline V gene encodes CDR1 SGHNT and CDR2 YENEEA. This CDR3 has 14 residues. The CDR3 DNA sequence: TGTGCCAGCAGCTCCTCTGGAAGGGGAGAGACCCAGTACTTC. It codes for CASSSSGRGETQYF.

V and J are TRBV15 and TRBJ2-5, with D uncertain. The J call may not be correct, given that the DNA end is closer to TRBJ2-7. In germline, CDR1 is LNHNV, CDR2 YYDKDF (reference sequence). The CDR3 runs 14 residues. This CDR3 reads CATSRVPSSYEQYF. CDR3 bases: TGTGCCACCAGCAGAGTCCCGAGTTCCTACGAGCAGTACTTC.

The chain couples TRBV6-9 to TRBJ1-2; 8 bases line up with TRBD1. V lost 4 bases and J lost 5; bases outside the gene matches: 9. CDR1 is MNHGY, CDR2 SVAAGI, per germline. This CDR3 region has 15 residues. CDR3 loop: CASSLTPTGEYGYTF. The CDR3 DNA is TGTGCCAGCAGTTTAACCCCGACAGGGGAGTATGGCTACACCTTC.

The chain joins TRBV27 to TRBJ2-2, with 12 bases aligning to TRBD2. The CDR3 has 16 amino acids. Germline CDR1 reads MNHEY; CDR2 reads SMNVEV (reference sequence). V dropped 8 bases and J dropped 7; count of bases not matched to a gene: 11. The CDR3 here is CASSIRLAGEVGELFF. The CDR3 DNA sequence: TGTGCCAGCTCCATCCGACTAGCGGGAGAGGTCGGGGAGCTGTTTTTT.

This clone was counted between two and nine times. The CDR3 protein is CASSPGTDPYEQYF. CDR3 DNA: TGTGCCAGCAGCCCCGGGACAGACCCCTACGAGCAGTACTTC. The chain joins TRBV7-6 to TRBJ2-7; TRBD1 matches at 7 bases. There are 14 residues in the CDR3. The J segment lost 2 bases and the V segment lost 5 bases, leaving 6 bases of the junction unmatched. From germline, CDR1 is SGHVS and CDR2 FNYEAQ.

The CDR3 nucleotides read TGTGCCAGCAGCCCCTCGGGACAGTCCTACGAGCAGTACTTC. Amino acids: CASSPSGQSYEQYF. The chain uses TRBV7-9 and TRBJ2-7; 7 bases align to TRBD1. V gave up 5 bases and J gave up 1 base; unmatched junction bases: 5. The CDR3 has 14 amino acids. The germline V gene has CDR1 SEHNR and CDR2 FQNEAQ (reference sequence).

This chain connects TRBV7-8 to TRBJ2-7; D is unclear. CDR1 and CDR2 from the germline V gene are SGHVS and FQNEAQ. The CDR3 has 14 residues. Trimming shortened V by 6 bases and J by 2 bases, and 14 bases separated the two germline ends. The CDR3 protein is CASSSVQVTYEQYF. DNA for the CDR3: TGTGCCAGCAGTTCAGTCCAGGTCACCTACGAGCAGTACTTC.

The chain combines TRBV7-9 with TRBJ2-7; no definite D call. Trimming left V 5 bases short and J 3 bases short, with 11 bases between. The V gene's germline CDR1 is SEHNR and CDR2 FQNEAQ (reference sequence). There are 13 residues in the CDR3. The CDR3 DNA follows: TGTGCCAGCAGCCCTGACAAAGACTACGAGCAGTACTTC. Its translation: CASSPDKDYEQYF.

The genes are TRBV5-1 and TRBJ1-4, with 7 bases fitting TRBD1. Germline V gene lookup returns CDR1 SGHRS and CDR2 YFSETQ. This CDR3 has 14 residues. V was pared by 4 bases and J by 8 bases, with 8 bases of the junction left unmatched. CDR3 region: CASSKGQLEEKLFF. As DNA, the CDR3 is TGCGCCAGCAGCAAGGGACAGCTCGAAGAAAAACTGTTTTTT. Looking up the rest from reference TRBV5-1 and TRBJ1-4 gives the full variable domain: KAGVTQTPRYLIKTRGQQVTLSCSPISGHRSVSWYQQTPGQGLQFLFEYFSETQRNKGNFPGRFSGRQFSNSRSEMNVSTLELGDSALYLCASSKGQLEEKLFFGSGTQLSVL.

The V gene is TRBV29-1, the J gene TRBJ2-3; D is unclear. From germline, CDR1 is SQVTM and CDR2 ANQGSEA. The CDR3 is made up of 13 amino acids. Trimming removed 4 bases from V and 4 bases from J, with 12 bases in between. CDR3 sequence reads: CSVAQVVSDTQYF. The CDR3 coding sequence is TGCAGCGTTGCGCAGGTTGTTTCAGATACGCAGTATTTT.

This clone was seen a single time. V is TRBV7-9 and J is TRBJ2-5; 10 nucleotides match TRBD2. Germline CDR1 and CDR2: SEHNR and FQNEAQ (reference sequence). V gave up 7 bases and J gave up 4 bases; unmatched junction bases: 6. The CDR3 totals 14 residues. The CDR3 bases are TGTGCCAGCAAAATTAGCGGGGGGCCAGAGACCCAGTACTTC. This codes for CASKISGGPETQYF. Filled out from reference TRBV7-9 and TRBJ2-5, the complete variable domain reads DTGVSQNPRHKITKRGQNVTFRCDPISEHNRLYWYRQTLGQGPEFLTYFQNEAQLEKSRLLSDRFSAERPKGSFSTLEIQRTEQGDSAMYLCASKISGGPETQYFGPGTRLLVL.

This sequence joins TRBV5-1 and TRBJ2-3; 8 positions agree with TRBD1. V lost 0 bases to trimming and J lost 3 bases; unmatched junction nucleotides: 6. This CDR3 contains 16 residues. Per the germline V gene, CDR1 is SGHRS and CDR2 is YFSETQ. CDR3 in DNA: TGCGCCAGCAGCTTGGCGGACAGGGTGATGACAGATACGCAGTATTTT. Translated, it gives CASSLADRVMTDTQYF.

The chain employs TRBV5-4 and TRBJ2-7, with TRBD2 matching 8 bases. Losses at the gene ends were 0 bases for V and 0 bases for J; bases not matched to a gene: 2. This CDR3 region has 15 residues. Germline loops: CDR1 SGHNT, CDR2 YYREEE (reference sequence). In nucleotides, the CDR3 is TGTGCCAGCAGCTTGGGGCTAGCGGGCTCCTACGAGCAGTACTTC. Protein product: CASSLGLAGSYEQYF. Looking up the rest from reference TRBV5-4 and TRBJ2-7 gives the full variable domain: ETGVTQSPTHLIKTRGQQVTLRCSSQSGHNTVSWYQQALGQGPQFIFQYYREEENGRGNFPPRFSGLQFPNYSSELNVNALELDDSALYLCASSLGLAGSYEQYFGPGTRLTVT.

The J gene is TRBJ2-5, the V gene TRBV5-1; 10 nucleotides match TRBD1. J gave up 1 base and V 4 bases, and 4 bases lay outside the gene matches. CDR1 SGHRS and CDR2 YFSETQ come from the germline V gene. The CDR3 runs 15 residues. For the CDR3, the DNA is TGCGCCAGCAGCCAGGGGGACAGGGGCCAAGAGACCCAGTACTTC. This gives the protein CASSQGDRGQETQYF.

The chain has TRBV5-4 and TRBJ2-1; 7 positions agree with TRBD1. The V gene end was trimmed by 4 bases and the J gene end by 6 bases; junction bases not matched to a gene: 7. The germline V gene has CDR1 SGHNT and CDR2 YYREEE (reference sequence). This CDR3 has 14 amino acids. The CDR3 DNA sequence: TGTGCCAGCAGCCTCGACAGGGTGGGCAATGAGCAGTTCTTC. It yields the protein CASSLDRVGNEQFF.

The rearrangement joins TRBV28 to TRBJ2-7; no clear D. Germline values: CDR1 MDHEN, CDR2 SYDVKM. CDR3 length: 12 residues. Between the trimmed V and J ends, which lost 5 bases and 5 bases, there was a span of 10 bases. The CDR3 sequence is CASSRPRNEQYF. The CDR3 nucleotides read TGTGCCAGCAGTCGACCTAGGAACGAGCAGTACTTC. Full variable domain (remainder filled in from reference TRBV28 and TRBJ2-7): DVKVTQSSRYLVKRTGEKVFLECVQDMDHENMFWYRQDPGLGLRLIYFSYDVKMKEKGDIPEGYSVSREKKERFSLILESASTNQTSMYLCASSRPRNEQYFGPGTRLTVT.

V and J are TRBV5-5 and TRBJ2-5; D not resolved. The germline gives CDR1 SGHKS, CDR2 YYEKEE (reference sequence). Trimming stripped 4 bases from V and 5 bases from J, with 9 bases between. The CDR3 length is 12 residues. Here the CDR3 DNA reads TGTGCCAGCAGCCCGAACGGGGAGACCCAGTACTTC. Protein product: CASSPNGETQYF.